The entry below gives a single T cell receptor beta chain sequence along with its context. Original processing methods: How many nucleated cells were present was estimated from reference gene primer amplification. Method: immunoSEQ multiplex PCR; TCRdb's copy keeps in-frame clones and lacks some. That table furnishes V, J and clone size, whereas the DNA furnished D and trimming. The sample has roughly 140,000 clones, around 84% seen once. These data come from a study of blood T cell repertoires in COVID-19. About the research overall: Some COVID-19 samples were acute and others convalescent; all came from the United States, Italy and Spain. PBMCs, B-cell-depleted T cells, or T cells provided the cDNA or gDNA that made up the material.

CDR3 length equals 10 residues. Trimming stripped 6 bases from V and 4 bases from J, with 5 bases between. The J gene is TRBJ2-7, the V gene TRBV5-3; D remains unclear. TRBV5-3 is marked as an open reading frame, function uncertain. Sequenced material: PBMCs or T cells enriched from blood (not recorded which). The source is a man aged 45-65 years who had recovered from COVID-19. In DNA, the CDR3 is TGTGCCAGAATCAAATACGAGCAGTACTTC. Translating gives CARIKYEQYF.